The text below deals with one T cell receptor beta chain. Its specificity is not known. This sample was included in a study of CD8+ T cells in alopecia areata. Per germline, CDR1 GTSNPN and CDR2 SVGIG (reference sequence). CDR3 size: 14 residues. J lost 5 bases, V lost 5 bases, and 8 bases had no gene match. Sequencing used cDNA as its template, made by extracting RNA and reverse transcribing it. The assay was immunoSEQ multiplex PCR, and TCRdb's table has in-frame clones only and misses some. The sample shows 150,000 to 200,000 clones, 50% to 70% of them seen only once. General study findings and limits: Among patients, TCR sharing was less clear than in mice, a difference possibly due in part to HLA diversity in the patient population.

The V call is TRBV30, the J call TRBJ2-2; 7 bases are a match to TRBD1. The sequence was collected from a human donor with alopecia areata. Material: CD4+ T cells sorted from blood, obtained at week 0. The DNA for the CDR3 is TGTGCCTGGGGTCGGGACAGAACAACCGGGGAGCTGTTTTTT. Translated, it gives CAWGRDRTTGELFF.